These 26 T cell receptor beta chains came from one sample sequenced in a study of blood T cell repertoires in COVID-19. The protocol was immunoSEQ multiplex PCR, while the TCRdb copy is restricted to in-frame clones and leaves out a portion. Seen here are approximately 260,000 clones, about 88% observed once, and the top ten hold just over 6.5%. The sequenced sample consisted of PBMCs or T cells enriched from blood (not recorded which). All receptors derive from a woman between 45 and 60 years old who had been exposed to COVID-19.

The chain combines TRBV19 with TRBJ1-2, with 7 bases that match TRBD1. Trimming at V came to 9 bases and at J to 1 base, leaving 11 bases not matched to a gene. Germline lookup yields CDR1 LNHDA and CDR2 SQIVND (reference sequence). The CDR3 length is 15 residues. CDR3 bases: TGTGCCAGCCAAGCGCCGGGACAGAATAACTATGGCTACACCTTC. Translation gives CASQAPGQNNYGYTF. The full variable domain, in which reference TRBV19 and TRBJ1-2 provide the parts outside the CDR3, is DGGITQSPKYLFRKEGQNVTLSCEQNLNHDAMYWYRQDPGQGLRLIYYSQIVNDFQKGDIAEGYSVSREKKESFPLTVTSAQKNPTAFYLCASQAPGQNNYGYTFGSGTRLTVV.

J is TRBJ1-1 and V is TRBV23-1; 8 nucleotides align to TRBD1. TRBV23-1 is placed among ORFs of uncertain function. The CDR3 has 15 residues. With 3 bases clipped from V and 5 bases from J, the junction kept 8 bases outside the gene matches. The CDR3 DNA reads as TGCGCCAGCAGTCAGTATCTGACAGGGGAAACTGAAGCTTTCTTT. It is translated as CASSQYLTGETEAFF.

The chain combines TRBV4-3 with TRBJ1-1, with D unclear. CDR3 size: 18 residues. The V end lost 0 bases, the J end lost 3 bases, and 20 bases lay between the germline ends. From germline, CDR1 is LGHNA and CDR2 YSLEER. The CDR3, as DNA: TGCGCCAGCAGCCAAGAATTTCACAGTTTCTATCTACACACTGAAGCTTTCTTT. Amino acids: CASSQEFHSFYLHTEAFF.

This clone was found a few times. V is TRBV5-1 and J is TRBJ2-7; 9 positions agree with TRBD1. The CDR3 runs to 15 residues. With V trimmed by 4 bases and J by 4 bases, 9 bases remained unmatched. Germline V gene data show CDR1 as SGHRS and CDR2 as YFSETQ. CDR3 residues: CASSPRDRVTYEQYF. As DNA, the CDR3 is TGCGCCAGCAGCCCCCGGGACAGGGTGACTTACGAGCAGTACTTC.

The chain joins TRBV6-5 to TRBJ1-1, with TRBD1 as a possible D gene (6 bases). The CDR3 extends over 15 amino acids. The germline V gene encodes CDR1 MNHEY and CDR2 SVGAGI. Trimming removed 0 bases from V and 4 bases from J, with 12 bases in between. This chain's CDR3 is CASSYSITGSTEAFF. CDR3 sequence (DNA): TGTGCCAGCAGTTACTCGATAACAGGGAGCACTGAAGCTTTCTTT.

This chain links TRBV5-6 with TRBJ1-1, with 7 nucleotides matching TRBD1. This CDR3 spans 14 amino acids. V lost 4 bases, J lost 6 bases, and 9 bases stayed unmatched. Germline-derived CDR1 and CDR2 are SGHDT and YYEEEE. CDR3 coding DNA: TGTGCCAGCAGCGTGACAGGGCCAAACGCTGAAGCTTTCTTT. Translation: CASSVTGPNAEAFF.

The chain employs TRBV2 and TRBJ1-2; no firm D call. The V end lost 7 bases, the J end lost 3 bases, and 15 bases lay between the germline ends. This CDR3 has 14 amino acids. Germline V gene sequence: CDR1 SNHLY, CDR2 FYNNEI. CDR3 nucleotide sequence: TGTGCCAGCACCAGGCTGGTTCTGGACTATGGCTACACCTTC. Protein product: CASTRLVLDYGYTF.

The genes are TRBV5-1 and TRBJ1-1; 8 bases match TRBD1. V dropped 3 bases and J dropped 3; count of bases not matched to a gene: 7. The CDR3 contains 15 residues. CDR1 SGHRS and CDR2 YFSETQ come from the germline V gene. CDR3: CASSSSGGGYTEAFF. The CDR3 DNA is TGCGCCAGCAGCTCTTCAGGGGGCGGGTACACTGAAGCTTTCTTT.

This clone was counted once. The chain combines TRBV12-5 with TRBJ1-5; D ambiguous. The germline V gene has CDR1 LGHNT and CDR2 FRNRAP. This CDR3 region has 17 residues. V was cut by 7 bases and J by 3 bases, with 22 bases left in between. CDR3 region: CASALRVWGGHNQPQHF. The CDR3 DNA reads as TGTGCTAGTGCTCTTCGTGTGTGGGGAGGTCACAATCAGCCCCAGCATTTT.

The genes are TRBV7-2 and TRBJ1-2, with TRBD1 as a possible D gene (5 bases). The CDR3 is 15 amino acids. Germline V gene lookup returns CDR1 SGHTA and CDR2 FQGNSA. The V end was cut by 3 bases, the J end by 7 bases, with 18 bases between. The CDR3 region is CASSFRQSGPGGYTF. In DNA form, the CDR3 reads TGTGCCAGCAGCTTTAGACAGTCTGGCCCGGGTGGCTACACCTTC.

This chain joins TRBV10-3 and TRBJ2-6; D perhaps matches TRBD1 (6 bases). The CDR3 contains 15 residues. With 6 bases removed from V and 0 bases from J, the gap between germline ends came to 9 bases. The germline gives CDR1 ENHRY, CDR2 SYGVKD. CDR3: CAIRDSYSGANVLTF. CDR3 nucleotide sequence: TGTGCCATCAGGGACAGTTACTCTGGGGCCAACGTCCTGACTTTC.

The genes are TRBV28 and TRBJ2-7; 7 bases agree with TRBD1. Trimming took 7 bases from V and 3 from J; bases not matched to a gene: 9. The CDR3 is 14 residues long. Germline CDR1 and CDR2: MDHEN and SYDVKM. CDR3 residues: CASTGTARGYEQYF. CDR3 nucleotide sequence: TGTGCCAGCACTGGGACAGCGAGGGGCTACGAGCAGTACTTC.

The rearrangement joins TRBV19 to TRBJ2-7, with 9 bases matching TRBD2. Germline values: CDR1 LNHDA, CDR2 SQIVND (reference sequence). The CDR3 length is 14 residues. Unmatched junction bases numbered 6, after V lost 4 bases and J lost 5 bases. CDR3 sequence (DNA): TGTGCCAGTAGTACCTCCGGGACTAGCAACGAGCAGTACTTC. Amino acid sequence: CASSTSGTSNEQYF.

This clone was seen a single time. The chain uses TRBV7-9 and TRBJ2-5, with 9 nucleotides matching TRBD1. There are 16 residues in the CDR3. Germline V CDR1 and CDR2: SEHNR, FQNEAQ (reference sequence). The junction had 8 bases not matched to a gene; V was cut back by 4 bases and J by 2 bases. This CDR3 reads CASSWGQGGRQETQYF. CDR3 DNA sequence: TGTGCCAGCAGCTGGGGACAGGGAGGTAGGCAAGAGACCCAGTACTTC.

The chain uses TRBV12-3 or TRBV12-4 and TRBJ1-2; the D is unclear. V shed 0 bases and J shed 7 bases, with 9 bases lying between them. The CDR3 runs 13 residues. In DNA, the CDR3 is TGTGCCAGCAGTTTAGCGCTACGTTCTGGCTACACCTTC. It yields the protein CASSLALRSGYTF.

CDR3 sequence: CASSLEVGSGAGELFF. As DNA, the CDR3 is TGTGCCAGCAGCTTAGAGGTCGGATCGGGAGCCGGGGAGCTGTTTTTT. This chain links TRBV7-9 with TRBJ2-2; D may be TRBD2 (6 bases). The CDR3 loop spans 16 amino acids. Germline CDR1 reads SEHNR; CDR2 reads FQNEAQ (reference sequence). Between the trimmed V and J ends, which lost 1 base and 6 bases, there was a span of 15 bases.

In DNA, the CDR3 is TGTGCCAGCAGTGCTGACAGGGGGTTTAACACTGAAGCTTTCTTT. It translates to CASSADRGFNTEAFF. V and J are TRBV27 and TRBJ1-1; 9 positions match TRBD1. The V gene's germline CDR1 is MNHEY and CDR2 SMNVEV (reference sequence). The CDR3 contains 15 residues. V shed 5 bases, J shed 2 bases, and the junction held 6 bases outside the gene matches.

The chain employs TRBV18 and TRBJ1-2; D perhaps matches TRBD1 (5 bases). Germline CDR1 and CDR2: KGHSH and LQKENI. V was cut by 3 bases and J by 6 bases, with 14 bases left in between. CDR3 length: 14 amino acids. CDR3 in amino acids: CASSPLRDFNGYTF. DNA of the CDR3: TGTGCCAGCTCACCCCTCCGGGACTTTAATGGCTACACCTTC.

The V and J genes are TRBV5-6 and TRBJ1-2; possible D gene TRBD1, 6 bases. CDR1 is SGHDT, CDR2 YYEEEE, per germline. V was trimmed by 4 bases and J by 3 bases, leaving 13 bases between them. The CDR3 loop spans 14 amino acids. The CDR3 DNA is TGTGCCAGCAGCCCCTCCGGGACATACTATGGCTACACCTTC. Translating gives CASSPSGTYYGYTF.

This sequence joins TRBV3-1 (or the pseudogene TRBV3-2) and TRBJ2-7; 8 nucleotides line up with TRBD1. This CDR3 contains 15 residues. In germline, CDR1 is LGHDT, CDR2 YNNKEL (reference sequence). The V gene end was trimmed by 2 bases and the J gene end by 6 bases; junction bases not matched to a gene: 9. CDR3 coding DNA: TGTGCCAGCAGCCAATACGCAGGGGGCACCGGCGAGCAGTACTTC. Protein sequence: CASSQYAGGTGEQYF.

The genes are TRBV11-2 and TRBJ2-5; D unresolved. The CDR3 contains 13 residues. Trimming took 5 bases from V and 7 from J, leaving 14 bases between them. Germline V lookup: CDR1 SGHAT, CDR2 FQNNGV. The CDR3 sequence: CASSRLGRWTQYF. In DNA, the CDR3 is TGTGCCAGCAGCCGACTCGGAAGGTGGACCCAGTACTTC.

The CDR3 DNA is TGTGCCAGCAGTTTTCAGGGTCGGGACACTGAAGCTTTCTTT. This encodes CASSFQGRDTEAFF. This chain uses TRBV28 with TRBJ1-1; TRBD1 is a possible D gene (5 bases). The CDR3 loop spans 14 amino acids. The germline gives CDR1 MDHEN, CDR2 SYDVKM. Trimming removed 3 bases from V and 3 bases from J, with 11 bases in between.

V and J are TRBV29-1 and TRBJ2-3; 9 positions match TRBD1. After removal of 7 bases from V and 5 bases from J, the junction contained 10 bases not matched to a gene. The CDR3 has 14 amino acids. Looked up from germline, CDR1 is SQVTM and CDR2 is ANQGSEA. The CDR3 nucleotides read TGCAGCGCGGACTTAACAGGGGGCCTAGATACGCAGTATTTT. Translated: CSADLTGGLDTQYF.

The chain employs TRBV30 and TRBJ1-6; 7 positions match TRBD1. Trimming at V came to 2 bases and at J to 10 bases, leaving 8 bases not matched to a gene. CDR1 is GTSNPN and CDR2 is SVGIG in the germline V gene (reference sequence). CDR3 length equals 14 residues. CDR3 residues: CAWSLTGVGSPLHF. The CDR3 DNA reads TGTGCCTGGAGTCTCACAGGGGTAGGCTCACCCCTCCACTTT.

The chain is built from TRBV11-3 and TRBJ2-2; D ambiguous. Germline CDR1 and CDR2: SGHNT and YENEEA. Trimming cost V 3 bases and J 0 bases, with 11 bases left between them. The CDR3 length is 16 residues. Here the CDR3 reads CASSLGVTANTGELFF. The CDR3 nucleotides read TGTGCCAGCAGCTTGGGCGTTACGGCGAACACCGGGGAGCTGTTTTTT.

The chain couples TRBV5-1 to TRBJ1-1; weak D call: TRBD1 (5 bases). This CDR3 has 14 amino acids. Looked up from germline, CDR1 is SGHRS and CDR2 is YFSETQ. The ends were cut back, 1 base at V and 6 bases at J, with 13 bases in the middle. Here the CDR3 DNA reads TGCGCCAGCAGCTTGCTAGGGGATAACGCTGAAGCTTTCTTT. The encoded protein is CASSLLGDNAEAFF. Full variable domain (missing parts from reference TRBV5-1 and TRBJ1-1): KAGVTQTPRYLIKTRGQQVTLSCSPISGHRSVSWYQQTPGQGLQFLFEYFSETQRNKGNFPGRFSGRQFSNSRSEMNVSTLELGDSALYLCASSLLGDNAEAFFGQGTRLTVV.